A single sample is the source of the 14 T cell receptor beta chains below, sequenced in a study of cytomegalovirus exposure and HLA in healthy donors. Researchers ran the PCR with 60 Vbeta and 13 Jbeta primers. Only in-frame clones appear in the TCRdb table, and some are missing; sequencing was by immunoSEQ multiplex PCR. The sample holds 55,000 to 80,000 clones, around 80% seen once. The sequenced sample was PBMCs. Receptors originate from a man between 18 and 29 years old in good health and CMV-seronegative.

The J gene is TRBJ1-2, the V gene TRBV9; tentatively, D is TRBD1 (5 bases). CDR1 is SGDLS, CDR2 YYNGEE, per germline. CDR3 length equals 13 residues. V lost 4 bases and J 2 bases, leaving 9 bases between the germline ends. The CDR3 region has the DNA TGTGCCAGCAGCAAGGACATAAACTATGGCTACACCTTC. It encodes CASSKDINYGYTF.

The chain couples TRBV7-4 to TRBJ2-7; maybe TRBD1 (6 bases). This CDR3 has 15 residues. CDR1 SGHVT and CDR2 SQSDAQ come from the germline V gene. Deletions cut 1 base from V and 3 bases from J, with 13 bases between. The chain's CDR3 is CASSLVGACFYEQYF. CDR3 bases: TGTGCCAGCAGCTTAGTGGGGGCATGTTTCTACGAGCAGTACTTC. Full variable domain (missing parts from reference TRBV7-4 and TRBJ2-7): GAGVSQSPRYKVAKRGRDVALRCDSISGHVTLYWYRQTLGQGSEVLTYSQSDAQRDKSGRPSGRFSAERPERSVSTLKIQRTEQGDSAVYLCASSLVGACFYEQYFGPGTRLTVT.

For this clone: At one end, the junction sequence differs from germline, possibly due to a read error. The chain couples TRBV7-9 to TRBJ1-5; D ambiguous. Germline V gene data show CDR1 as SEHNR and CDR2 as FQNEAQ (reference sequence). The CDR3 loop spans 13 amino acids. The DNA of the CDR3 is TGTGCCAGCAGCTTAGGCCAGCTTCAGCCCCAGGATTTT. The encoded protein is CASSLGQLQPQDF. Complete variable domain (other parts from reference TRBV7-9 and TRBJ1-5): DTGVSQNPRHKITKRGQNVTFRCDPISEHNRLYWYRQTLGQGPEFLTYFQNEAQLEKSRLLSDRFSAERPKGSFSTLEIQRTEQGDSAMYLCASSLGQLQPQDFGDGTRLSIL.

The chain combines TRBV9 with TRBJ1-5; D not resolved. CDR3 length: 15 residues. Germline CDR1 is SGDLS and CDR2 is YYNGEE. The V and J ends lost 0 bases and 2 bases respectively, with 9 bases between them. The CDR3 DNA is TGTGCCAGCAGCGTAGGACCCCAGGGCAATCAGCCCCAGCATTTT. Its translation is CASSVGPQGNQPQHF.

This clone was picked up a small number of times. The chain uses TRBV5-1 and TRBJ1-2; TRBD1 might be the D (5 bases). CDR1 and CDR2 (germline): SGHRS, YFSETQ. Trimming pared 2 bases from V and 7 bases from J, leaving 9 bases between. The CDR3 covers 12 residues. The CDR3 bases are TGCGCCAGCAGCTTCCAGGGTGCTGGCTACACCTTC. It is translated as CASSFQGAGYTF.

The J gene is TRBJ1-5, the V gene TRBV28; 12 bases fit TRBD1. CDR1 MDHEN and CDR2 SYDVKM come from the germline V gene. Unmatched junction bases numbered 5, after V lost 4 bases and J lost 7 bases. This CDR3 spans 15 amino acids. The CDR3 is CASSSPGQGAQPQHF. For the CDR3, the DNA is TGTGCCAGCAGTTCCCCGGGACAGGGGGCGCAGCCCCAGCATTTT.

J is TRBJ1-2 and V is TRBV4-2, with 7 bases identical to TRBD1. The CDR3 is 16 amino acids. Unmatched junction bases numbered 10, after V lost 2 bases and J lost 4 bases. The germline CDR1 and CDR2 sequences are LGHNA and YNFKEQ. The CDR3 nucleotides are TGTGCCAGCAGCCAATCACAGGGGACCTTTCGCTATGGCTACACCTTC. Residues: CASSQSQGTFRYGYTF.

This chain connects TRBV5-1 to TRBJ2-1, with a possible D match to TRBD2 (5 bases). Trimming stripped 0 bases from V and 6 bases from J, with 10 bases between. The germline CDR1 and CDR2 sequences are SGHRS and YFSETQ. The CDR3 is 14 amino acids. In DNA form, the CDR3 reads TGCGCCAGCAGCTTGGCCCTAGCCACCAATGAGCAGTTCTTC. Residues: CASSLALATNEQFF.

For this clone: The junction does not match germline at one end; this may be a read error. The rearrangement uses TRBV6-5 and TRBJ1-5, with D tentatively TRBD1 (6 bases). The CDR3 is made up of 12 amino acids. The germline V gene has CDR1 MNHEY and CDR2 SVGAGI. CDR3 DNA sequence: TGCGGCCCCTGGGACACATTCCCGGTAAAGCATTTT. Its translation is CGPWDTFPVKHF.

The CDR3 DNA follows: TGTGCCATCAGTGGGGGGCCGATAAGCCAGGCGCACTACAATGAGCAGTTCTTC. It specifies CAISGGPISQAHYNEQFF. This sequence joins TRBV10-3 and TRBJ2-1, with a tentative D call TRBD1 (6 bases). The length of the CDR3 is 18 residues. Deletions cut 4 bases from V and 3 bases from J, with 22 bases between. Per the germline V gene, CDR1 is ENHRY and CDR2 is SYGVKD.

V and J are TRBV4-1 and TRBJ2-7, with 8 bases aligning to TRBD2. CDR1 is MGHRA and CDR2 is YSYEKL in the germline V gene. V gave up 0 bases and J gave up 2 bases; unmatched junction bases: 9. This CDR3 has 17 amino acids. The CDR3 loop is CASSQEPRLARAYEQYF. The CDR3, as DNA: TGCGCCAGCAGCCAAGAACCCCGACTAGCGCGCGCCTACGAGCAGTACTTC.

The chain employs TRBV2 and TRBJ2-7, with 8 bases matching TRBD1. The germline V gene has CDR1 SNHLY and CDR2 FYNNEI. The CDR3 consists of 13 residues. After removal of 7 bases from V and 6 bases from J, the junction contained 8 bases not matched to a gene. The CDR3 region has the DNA TGTGCCAGCATGGGCAGGGGGCAACTCGAGCAGTACTTC. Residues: CASMGRGQLEQYF.

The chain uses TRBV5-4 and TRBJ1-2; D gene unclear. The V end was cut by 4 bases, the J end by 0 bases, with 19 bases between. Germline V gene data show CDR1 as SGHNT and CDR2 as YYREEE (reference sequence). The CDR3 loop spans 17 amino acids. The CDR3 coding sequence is TGTGCCAGCAGCGTGACTATCTCGGGATTAGCTAACTATGGCTACACCTTC. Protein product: CASSVTISGLANYGYTF.

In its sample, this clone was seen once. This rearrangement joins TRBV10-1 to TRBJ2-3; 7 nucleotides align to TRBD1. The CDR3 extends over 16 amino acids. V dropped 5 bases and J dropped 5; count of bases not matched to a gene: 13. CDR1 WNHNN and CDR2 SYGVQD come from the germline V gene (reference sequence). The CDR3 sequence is CASSYSTGTAEDTQYF. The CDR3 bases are TGCGCCAGCAGTTACAGCACAGGGACAGCAGAAGATACGCAGTATTTT.